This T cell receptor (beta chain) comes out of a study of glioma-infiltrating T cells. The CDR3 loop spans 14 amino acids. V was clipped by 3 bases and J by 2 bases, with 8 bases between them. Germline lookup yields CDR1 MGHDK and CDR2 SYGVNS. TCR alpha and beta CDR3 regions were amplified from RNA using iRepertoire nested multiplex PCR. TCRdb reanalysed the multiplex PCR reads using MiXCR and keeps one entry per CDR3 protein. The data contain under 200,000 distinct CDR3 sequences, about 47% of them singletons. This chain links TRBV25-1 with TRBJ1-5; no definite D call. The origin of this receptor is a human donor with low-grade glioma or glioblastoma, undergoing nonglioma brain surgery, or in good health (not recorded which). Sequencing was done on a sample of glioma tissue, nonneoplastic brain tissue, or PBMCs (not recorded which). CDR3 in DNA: TGTGCCAGCAGTGACCGGGAGGGCAATCAGCCCCAGCATTTT. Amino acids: CASSDREGNQPQHF.